Listed below are T cell receptor beta chains from one sample, sequenced in a study of vaccination effects on CD4 cells after COVID-19. Method: immunoSEQ multiplex PCR; TCRdb's copy keeps in-frame clones and lacks some. The sample contains just under 45,000 clones, around 80% of which appear only once. These TCRs' antigens remain unknown. Specimen: CD4+ T cells from PBMCs cultured with SARS-CoV-2 spike peptides, collected before COVID-19 vaccination. These receptors originate from a human donor who received a COVID-19 vaccine. CDR3s include the opening cysteine and the closing phenylalanine or tryptophan. The order of the fields is D gene, clone size, J gene, V gene, CDR3 DNA, CDR3 protein. The D gene is left open where the match is weak. Some rows have no size entry. The others give once, few or many, or a class for an expanded clone.

d_gene: NA; abundance: NA; j_gene: TRBJ2-6; v_gene: TRBV7-9; CDR3nt: TGTGCCAGCAGCGGGTGGGGGGGCTCAGCTGGGGCCAACGTCCTGACTTTC; CDR3aa: CASSGWGGSAGANVLTF
d_gene: NA; abundance: once; j_gene: TRBJ2-3; v_gene: TRBV6-1; CDR3nt: TGTGCCAGCAGTGATACTTTGGCAGGGGGGCGAGATACGCAGTATTTT; CDR3aa: CASSDTLAGGRDTQYF
d_gene: TRBD1; abundance: NA; j_gene: TRBJ1-2; v_gene: TRBV14; CDR3nt: TGTGCCAGCAGCCTCGACAGGGGCTATGGCTACACCTTC; CDR3aa: CASSLDRGYGYTF
d_gene: NA; abundance: NA; j_gene: TRBJ1-2; v_gene: TRBV4-3; CDR3nt: TGCGCCAGCAGCCGGAAACCAGGGGTGGACTATGGCTACACCTTC; CDR3aa: CASSRKPGVDYGYTF
d_gene: NA; abundance: NA; j_gene: TRBJ1-2; v_gene: TRBV28; CDR3nt: TGTGCCAGCAGTTTATGGGATGGGAGGAGGAGGTACACCTTC; CDR3aa: CASSLWDGRRRYTF
d_gene: NA; abundance: few; j_gene: TRBJ1-1; v_gene: TRBV20-1; CDR3nt: TGCAGTGCTAGTCCCTATGTGGAGGGTATGAACACTGAAGCTTTCTTT; CDR3aa: CSASPYVEGMNTEAFF
d_gene: NA; abundance: NA; j_gene: TRBJ2-3; v_gene: TRBV2; CDR3nt: TGTGCCAGCAGTGTTGGGGGCTCCACAGATACGCAGTATTTT; CDR3aa: CASSVGGSTDTQYF
d_gene: TRBD2; abundance: NA; j_gene: TRBJ2-5; v_gene: TRBV7-8; CDR3nt: TGTGCCAGCAGCTTTAGCGGGGGTGGAGGGGAGACCCAGTACTTC; CDR3aa: CASSFSGGGGETQYF
d_gene: NA; abundance: NA; j_gene: TRBJ2-1; v_gene: TRBV7-9; CDR3nt: TGTGCCAGCAGCTTAGAGTCTCGGAGCCGCTACAATGAGCAGTTCTTC; CDR3aa: CASSLESRSRYNEQFF
d_gene: TRBD1; abundance: NA; j_gene: TRBJ1-6; v_gene: TRBV19; CDR3nt: TGTGCCAGTAGTATCGGACAGGTTAATTCACCCCTCCACTTT; CDR3aa: CASSIGQVNSPLHF
d_gene: NA; abundance: NA; j_gene: TRBJ2-3; v_gene: TRBV28; CDR3nt: TGTGCCAGCAGTCCATACCCAGGGGTTAGCACAGATACGCAGTATTTT; CDR3aa: CASSPYPGVSTDTQYF
d_gene: TRBD2; abundance: NA; j_gene: TRBJ2-3; v_gene: TRBV7-2; CDR3nt: TGTGCCAGCAGCACCGGGACTAGCGGCCCAGATACGCAGTATTTT; CDR3aa: CASSTGTSGPDTQYF
d_gene: NA; abundance: NA; j_gene: TRBJ2-3; v_gene: TRBV6-5; CDR3nt: TGTGCCAGCAGTTACTCCACGACTGTAGCGAGGCAGTATTTT; CDR3aa: CASSYSTTVARQYF
d_gene: NA; abundance: few; j_gene: TRBJ2-2; v_gene: TRBV25-1; CDR3nt: TGTGCCAGCAATTTCGGCACCGGGGAGCTGTTTTTT; CDR3aa: CASNFGTGELFF
d_gene: NA; abundance: NA; j_gene: TRBJ1-4; v_gene: TRBV2; CDR3nt: TGTGCCAGCAGTGCGGGACTTTCAACTAATGAAAAACTGTTTTTT; CDR3aa: CASSAGLSTNEKLFF
d_gene: NA; abundance: NA; j_gene: TRBJ2-5; v_gene: TRBV2; CDR3nt: TGTGCCAGCAGTCAGGGGAGAAACCAAGAGACCCAGTACTTC; CDR3aa: CASSQGRNQETQYF
d_gene: TRBD1; abundance: once; j_gene: TRBJ1-6; v_gene: TRBV27; CDR3nt: TGTGCCAGCAGTATAGGACAGGGAGGGTGGTCTGGATTTTCACCCCTCCACTTT; CDR3aa: CASSIGQGGWSGFSPLHF
d_gene: TRBD1; abundance: NA; j_gene: TRBJ1-6; v_gene: TRBV6-5; CDR3nt: TGTGCCAGCAGCCGAAGACAGGGGGCTTCACCCCTCCACTTT; CDR3aa: CASSRRQGASPLHF
d_gene: NA; abundance: NA; j_gene: TRBJ1-2; v_gene: TRBV7-2; CDR3nt: TGTGCCAGCAGCTTAGGAGCAGGCGCTACTAACTATGGCTACACCTTC; CDR3aa: CASSLGAGATNYGYTF
d_gene: TRBD1; abundance: NA; j_gene: TRBJ2-1; v_gene: TRBV24-1; CDR3nt: TGTGCCACCAGTGACCCGACAGGGGTCAATGAGCAGTTCTTC; CDR3aa: CATSDPTGVNEQFF
d_gene: NA; abundance: NA; j_gene: TRBJ1-6; v_gene: TRBV6-4; CDR3nt: TGTGCCAGCAGTGACTCAGTGGGGGAACGACCCCTCCACTTT; CDR3aa: CASSDSVGERPLHF
d_gene: TRBD2; abundance: NA; j_gene: TRBJ2-3; v_gene: TRBV5-1; CDR3nt: TGCGCCAGTAGACGGGGGGGGGCCGGGGATACGCAGTATTTT; CDR3aa: CASRRGGAGDTQYF
d_gene: TRBD1; abundance: NA; j_gene: TRBJ2-5; v_gene: TRBV7-2; CDR3nt: TGTGCCAGCAGCTACTATGGGACAGGGGGACGGGAGACCCAGTACTTC; CDR3aa: CASSYYGTGGRETQYF
d_gene: TRBD1; abundance: once; j_gene: TRBJ2-5; v_gene: TRBV5-8; CDR3nt: TGTGCCAGCAGCTTGAGCCACGTGGGGACAGGGAGGGAGACCCAGTACTTC; CDR3aa: CASSLSHVGTGRETQYF
d_gene: NA; abundance: NA; j_gene: TRBJ2-3; v_gene: TRBV5-6; CDR3nt: TGTGCCAGCAGCTTGTGGGGAGATACGCAGTATTTT; CDR3aa: CASSLWGDTQYF
d_gene: TRBD1; abundance: NA; j_gene: TRBJ1-4; v_gene: TRBV7-9; CDR3nt: TGTGCCAGCAGTACAGGGGGCCTGGCAACTAATGAAAAACTGTTTTTT; CDR3aa: CASSTGGLATNEKLFF
d_gene: TRBD1; abundance: NA; j_gene: TRBJ1-4; v_gene: TRBV29-1; CDR3nt: TGCAGCGTGAACAGGGGGGCCAATGAAAAACTGTTTTTT; CDR3aa: CSVNRGANEKLFF
d_gene: TRBD2; abundance: NA; j_gene: TRBJ2-4; v_gene: TRBV2; CDR3nt: TGTGCCAGCAGTGAGGAGCGGGGGGCGGGCATTCAGTACTTC; CDR3aa: CASSEERGAGIQYF